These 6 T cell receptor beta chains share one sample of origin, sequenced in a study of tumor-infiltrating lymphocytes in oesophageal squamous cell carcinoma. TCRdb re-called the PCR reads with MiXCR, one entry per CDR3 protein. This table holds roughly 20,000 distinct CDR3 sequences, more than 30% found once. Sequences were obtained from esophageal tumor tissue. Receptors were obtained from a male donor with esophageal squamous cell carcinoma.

Written as DNA, the CDR3 is TGTGCCAGCGGACGGAACAATGAGCAGTTCTTC. It codes for CASGRNNEQFF. The chain is built from TRBV7-6 and TRBJ2-1, with unresolved D. The CDR3 contains 11 residues. Trimming stripped 8 bases from V and 5 bases from J, with 7 bases between. Germline V lookup: CDR1 SGHVS, CDR2 FNYEAQ.

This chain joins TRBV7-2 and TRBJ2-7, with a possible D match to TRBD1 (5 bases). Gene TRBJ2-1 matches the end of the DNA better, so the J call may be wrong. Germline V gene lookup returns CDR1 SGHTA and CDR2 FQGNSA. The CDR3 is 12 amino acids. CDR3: CASSDWGGEQFF. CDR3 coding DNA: TGTGCCAGCAGCGATTGGGGCGGTGAGCAGTTCTTC.

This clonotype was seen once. CDR3 residues: CASSSGLFTTNEKLFF. CDR3 in DNA: TGTGCCAGCAGTTCTGGTCTATTTACAACTAATGAAAAACTGTTTTTT. The chain has TRBV12-3 or TRBV12-4 and TRBJ1-4; unclear D gene. The CDR3 totals 16 residues. Trimming stripped 4 bases from V and 0 bases from J, with 12 bases between.

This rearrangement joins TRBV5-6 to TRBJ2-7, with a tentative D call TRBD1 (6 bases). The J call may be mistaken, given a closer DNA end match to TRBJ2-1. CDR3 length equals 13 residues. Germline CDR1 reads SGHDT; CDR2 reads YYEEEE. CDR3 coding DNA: TGTGCCAGCAGCCGCGGACAGATCAATGAGCAGTTCTTC. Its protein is CASSRGQINEQFF.

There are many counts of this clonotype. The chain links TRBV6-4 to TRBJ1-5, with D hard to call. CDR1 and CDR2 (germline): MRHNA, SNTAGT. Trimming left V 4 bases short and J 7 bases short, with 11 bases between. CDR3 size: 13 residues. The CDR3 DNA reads TGTGCCAGCAGTGTCCTCCTGGGACAGCCCCAGCATTTT. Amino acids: CASSVLLGQPQHF.

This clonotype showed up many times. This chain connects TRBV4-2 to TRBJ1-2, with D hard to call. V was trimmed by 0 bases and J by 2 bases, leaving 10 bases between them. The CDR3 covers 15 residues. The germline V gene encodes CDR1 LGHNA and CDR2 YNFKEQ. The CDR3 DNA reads TGTGCCAGCAGCCAAGAAGGGTATTCGAACTATGGCTACACCTTC. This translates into CASSQEGYSNYGYTF.